This T cell receptor beta chain comes out of a study of regulatory T cells in long-lasting Graves disease. At the level of the study: Graves' patients, newly diagnosed, had taken antithyroid drugs under 3 months.

Noted time point: newly diagnosed GD, antithyroid drugs for less than 3 months. PBMC-derived RNA was used for the TCR library. It was by American Thyroid Association guidelines that Graves' disease was diagnosed. HTBI primers from iRepertoire and Arm-PCR of CDR3 regions yielded the TCR beta libraries. TCRdb re-called the multiplex PCR reads with MiXCR, one entry per CDR3 protein. The data contain about 210,000 distinct CDR3 sequences, around a fifth of them singletons. Between the trimmed V and J ends, which lost 7 bases and 0 bases, there was a span of 18 bases. The germline gives CDR1 MDHEN, CDR2 SYDVKM. The CDR3 totals 16 residues. The sample was also reused in another study, on T cells in Graves' hyperthyroidism and ophthalmopathy.

V usage is TRBV28 and J usage is TRBJ2-5, with a tentative D call TRBD2 (6 bases). The clonotype comes from a woman aged 25 to 45 with Graves disease. The material was peripheral blood mononuclear cells (PBMCs), obtained at new diagnosis, from a patient treated with antithyroid drugs. CDR3 sequence: CASTVGAGRYQETQYF. As DNA, the CDR3 is TGTGCCAGCACCGTAGGGGCGGGAAGGTACCAAGAGACCCAGTACTTC.